The 23 T cell receptor beta chains presented below share a single source sample, sequenced in a study of cytomegalovirus exposure and HLA in healthy donors (dated by TCRdb to the late 2010s). Libraries were made using the immunoSEQ multiplex PCR assay. A mixture of 60 forward primers for TCR Vbeta segments and 13 reverse primers for TCR Jbeta segments was used in the multiplex PCR. As stored in TCRdb, this immuneACCESS dataset retains in-frame rearrangements with V and J assigned. A fraction of the clones does not appear; measured against another copy, unresolved V genes explain less than half of the discrepancy, and the remainder lacks a known reason. Here the sample has over 150,000 clones; 68% occur a single time. The biggest ten clones account for approximately 1.5% of the sample. Sequenced: PBMCs. The receptors were sampled from a man aged 45-65 years in good health and CMV-seronegative.

CDR3 loop: CASSRRQGGNEQFF. CDR3 DNA sequence: TGTGCCAGCAGTAGACGACAGGGGGGGAATGAGCAGTTCTTC. This rearrangement joins TRBV6-6 to TRBJ2-1; 9 nucleotides agree with TRBD1. V lost 5 bases, J lost 7 bases, and 6 bases stayed unmatched. Per germline, CDR1 MNHNY and CDR2 SVGAGI (reference sequence). The CDR3 extends over 14 amino acids.

The rearrangement links TRBV11-3 to TRBJ2-1; 8 nucleotides agree with TRBD2. Germline assignment: CDR1 SGHNT and CDR2 YENEEA. The J segment lost 6 bases and the V segment lost 2 bases, leaving 6 bases of the junction unmatched. This CDR3 region has 15 residues. The CDR3 bases are TGTGCCAGCAGCTTAACTAGCGGCCCCTCCAATGAGCAGTTCTTC. Translated, it gives CASSLTSGPSNEQFF.

The chain links TRBV6-4 to TRBJ1-1; tentative D call: TRBD1 (6 bases). The CDR3 has 13 amino acids. Trimming cost V 8 bases and J 1 base, with 11 bases left between them. Per the germline V gene, CDR1 is MRHNA and CDR2 is SNTAGT. The DNA of the CDR3 is TGTGCCAGCGCAGCGGGACAGAACACTGAAGCTTTCTTT. Protein sequence: CASAAGQNTEAFF.

CDR3 DNA: TGTGCCAGTAGTATGACCCCCAGGCTCAATCAGCCCCAGCATTTT. Protein sequence: CASSMTPRLNQPQHF. The chain combines TRBV19 with TRBJ1-5, with D unresolved. CDR3 length: 15 residues. V shed 3 bases and J shed 3 bases, with 12 bases lying between them. Looked up from germline, CDR1 is LNHDA and CDR2 is SQIVND (reference sequence).

J is TRBJ2-3 and V is TRBV27, with a possible D match to TRBD1 (5 bases). Trimming removed 3 bases from V and 2 bases from J, with 12 bases in between. The germline gives CDR1 MNHEY, CDR2 SMNVEV (reference sequence). The CDR3 spans 15 residues. CDR3 sequence: CASSFGQGNTDTQYF. CDR3 nucleotide sequence: TGTGCCAGCAGTTTTGGGCAGGGAAACACAGATACGCAGTATTTT.

This sequence joins TRBV29-1 and TRBJ2-7; TRBD2 aligns across 8 bases. Germline V gene lookup returns CDR1 SQVTM and CDR2 ANQGSEA. The length of the CDR3 is 15 residues. Losses at the gene ends were 5 bases for V and 1 base for J; bases not matched to a gene: 10. The CDR3 loop is CSVTVAGTTSYEQYF. CDR3 DNA: TGCAGCGTTACCGTAGCGGGGACCACTTCCTACGAGCAGTACTTC.

The rearrangement joins TRBV5-4 to TRBJ2-7; D might be TRBD2 (7 bases). The germline gives CDR1 SGHNT, CDR2 YYREEE (reference sequence). Trimming left V 4 bases short and J 2 bases short, with 16 bases between. This CDR3 spans 15 amino acids. CDR3 in DNA: TGTGCCAGCAGCCCTCCCCGCGGGGGCCCCTACGAGCAGTACTTC. Encoded protein: CASSPPRGGPYEQYF. The full variable domain, with the rest looked up from reference TRBV5-4 and TRBJ2-7, is ETGVTQSPTHLIKTRGQQVTLRCSSQSGHNTVSWYQQALGQGPQFIFQYYREEENGRGNFPPRFSGLQFPNYSSELNVNALELDDSALYLCASSPPRGGPYEQYFGPGTRLTVT.

A few counts support this clone. The genes are TRBV21-1 and TRBJ2-3; TRBD2 is taken as the D call from the table, unchecked against the DNA. TRBV21-1 is a pseudogene. The CDR3 length is 13 residues. CDR3: CATTTVIRGGQYF. The CDR3, as DNA: TGTGCCACCACGACAGTCATTCGGGGGGGGCAGTATTTT.

The chain carries TRBV21-1 and TRBJ1-1; the D call in the table, TRBD1, was not verified against the DNA. TRBV21-1 is a known pseudogene. The CDR3 runs 17 residues. The CDR3 loop reads CASSKGGDSPTDTEAFF. For the CDR3, the DNA is TGTGCCAGCAGCAAAGGGGGGGACAGCCCCACCGACACTGAAGCTTTCTTT.

This chain connects TRBV10-3 to TRBJ1-1, with 7 positions matching TRBD1. CDR1 and CDR2 (germline): ENHRY, SYGVKD. The J segment lost 1 base and the V segment lost 3 bases, leaving 8 bases of the junction unmatched. The CDR3 extends over 16 amino acids. The CDR3 spells CAISDFRTGKNTEAFF. The CDR3 DNA reads TGTGCCATCAGTGATTTTAGGACAGGTAAGAACACTGAAGCTTTCTTT.

The chain carries TRBV12-1 and TRBJ2-7; the table's D call, TRBD1, was not checked against the DNA. TRBV12-1 is reported as a pseudogene. This CDR3 is 13 amino acids long. CDR3 sequence reads: CASSHASGPEQYF. As DNA, the CDR3 is TGTGCCAGCAGCCATGCATCAGGTCCCGAGCAGTACTTC.

This clone has a handful of counts. The chain combines TRBV4-1 with TRBJ1-5, with D hard to call. The CDR3 is 15 residues long. Looked up from germline, CDR1 is MGHRA and CDR2 is YSYEKL. V dropped 1 base and J dropped 1 base, with 8 bases sitting between them. The CDR3 bases are TGCGCCAGCAGCCAAGTGGGAGGGAGCAATCAGCCCCAGCATTTT. The encoded protein is CASSQVGGSNQPQHF.

This clone was detected a few times. V is TRBV10-3 and J is TRBJ2-7; 11 nucleotides match TRBD1. V shed 6 bases and J 3 bases; nucleotides not matched to a gene: 7. The CDR3 runs to 15 residues. Looked up from germline, CDR1 is ENHRY and CDR2 is SYGVKD. The CDR3 loop is CAIRGPGQGDYEQYF. DNA for the CDR3: TGTGCCATCAGGGGGCCGGGACAGGGGGACTACGAGCAGTACTTC.

The chain joins TRBV28 to TRBJ1-2, with 7 bases fitting TRBD1. This CDR3 comprises 12 residues. The germline gives CDR1 MDHEN, CDR2 SYDVKM. Trimming at V came to 11 bases and at J to 7 bases, leaving 10 bases not matched to a gene. In nucleotides, the CDR3 is TGTGCCGCGGGACAGCGAGGGTTTGGCTACACCTTC. Its translation: CAAGQRGFGYTF.

This clone is labeled medium-sized (0.01 to 0.1%). The V call is TRBV6-6, the J call TRBJ1-1, with TRBD1 matching over 9 bases. V gave up 7 bases and J gave up 3 bases; unmatched junction bases: 6. CDR1 is MNHNY, CDR2 SVGAGI, per germline (reference sequence). The CDR3 is 14 amino acids. The CDR3 DNA reads TGTGCCAGCACCACAGGGGGCGCCTACACTGAAGCTTTCTTT. This translates into CASTTGGAYTEAFF.

This chain links TRBV25-1 with TRBJ1-1, with no clear D. Trimming took off 3 bases at V and 3 bases at J, with 14 bases between the two ends. This CDR3 comprises 15 residues. Germline V lookup: CDR1 MGHDK, CDR2 SYGVNS. The CDR3 DNA reads TGTGCCAGCAGTGATCCTGCGGGAGCGCACACTGAAGCTTTCTTT. It translates to CASSDPAGAHTEAFF.

This chain connects TRBV7-2 to TRBJ2-1; 11 nucleotides line up with TRBD2. V trimming: 4 bases; J trimming: 5 bases; junction bases outside the gene matches: 10. CDR1 and CDR2 from the germline V gene are SGHTA and FQGNSA. There are 17 residues in the CDR3. This chain's CDR3 is CASSSRLAGLNHNEQFF. The CDR3, as DNA: TGTGCCAGCAGCTCCCGACTAGCGGGACTTAACCACAATGAGCAGTTCTTC.

This clone turned up a few times. V and J are TRBV29-1 and TRBJ1-5; D possibly corresponds to TRBD1 (6 bases). The germline V gene has CDR1 SQVTM and CDR2 ANQGSEA. The CDR3 is made up of 14 amino acids. V lost 6 bases and J lost 0, with 12 bases in between. The CDR3 region has the DNA TGCAGCGTCTTAACAGGGTATAGCAATCAGCCCCAGCATTTT. Protein product: CSVLTGYSNQPQHF.

The rearrangement joins TRBV6-5 to TRBJ1-2; 8 bases match TRBD1. CDR3 length: 15 residues. V lost 8 bases, J lost 2 bases, and 10 bases stayed unmatched. Germline V gives CDR1 MNHEY, CDR2 SVGAGI. The chain's CDR3 is CASRTGTGDNYGYTF. CDR3 sequence (DNA): TGTGCCAGCCGAACCGGGACAGGAGACAACTATGGCTACACCTTC.

CDR3 DNA sequence: TGTGCCAGCTCATCAAGGGAGGTGGAACTGTTTTTT. Amino acids: CASSSREVELFF. The rearrangement uses TRBV18 and TRBJ1-4; no definite D call. The CDR3 runs 12 residues. Germline loops: CDR1 KGHSH, CDR2 LQKENI. Trimming removed 5 bases from V and 12 bases from J, with 13 bases in between.

CDR3 residues: CASSPGTSGQETQYF. The DNA of the CDR3 is TGTGCCAGCAGCCCCGGGACTAGCGGCCAAGAGACCCAGTACTTC. The chain carries TRBV11-2 and TRBJ2-5; TRBD2 agrees at 11 bases. V lost 5 bases to trimming and J lost 1 base; unmatched junction nucleotides: 3. The CDR3 has 15 amino acids. The V gene's germline CDR1 is SGHAT and CDR2 FQNNGV.

This chain joins TRBV7-6 and TRBJ2-3, with 11 bases fitting TRBD2. The J segment lost 4 bases and the V segment lost 1 base, leaving 1 base of the junction unmatched. The CDR3 extends over 15 amino acids. The germline V gene has CDR1 SGHVS and CDR2 FNYEAQ. The CDR3 DNA sequence: TGTGCCAGCAGCTTAGTTAGCGGGGGGGCAGATACGCAGTATTTT. It encodes CASSLVSGGADTQYF.

The chain uses TRBV7-2 and TRBJ2-7; 7 bases align to TRBD2. With V trimmed by 0 bases and J by 6 bases, 5 bases remained unmatched. The CDR3 has 14 residues. Germline values: CDR1 SGHTA, CDR2 FQGNSA. Here the CDR3 reads CASSLAASGGEQYF. The DNA of the CDR3 is TGTGCCAGCAGCTTAGCGGCTAGCGGAGGCGAGCAGTACTTC.